The 15 T cell receptor beta chains reported below all come from one sample, sequenced in a study of PD-1 blockade in classical Hodgkin lymphoma. Assay: immunoSEQ multiplex PCR; the TCRdb copy retains only in-frame clones and omits some. The table includes approximately 100,000 clones, roughly 92% detected once. No patient escaped relapse after autologous stem cell transplantation, and brentuximab vedotin exposure varied. The sample was peripheral blood mononuclear cells (PBMCs), taken at baseline. These receptors all come from a human donor with classical Hodgkin lymphoma.

The sample holds one count of this clone. This sequence joins TRBV27 and TRBJ2-1; 14 nucleotides line up with TRBD2. The CDR3 is 15 amino acids. Looked up from germline, CDR1 is MNHEY and CDR2 is SMNVEV (reference sequence). Trimming at V came to 6 bases and at J to 7 bases, leaving 5 bases not matched to a gene. The CDR3 region has the DNA TGTGCCAGCAGCAAGGGACTAGCGGGAGAAAATGAGCAGTTCTTC. Translating it yields CASSKGLAGENEQFF.

This clone was recorded only once. J is TRBJ2-4 and V is TRBV28; D is perhaps TRBD1 (5 bases). CDR1 and CDR2 from the germline V gene are MDHEN and SYDVKM. Trimming shortened V by 5 bases and J by 8 bases, and 16 bases separated the two germline ends. CDR3 length: 14 residues. The CDR3 sequence: CASSPRQLVYIQYF. The CDR3 nucleotides read TGTGCCAGCAGTCCGAGACAGCTTGTCTACATTCAGTACTTC.

This clone was detected a few times. The chain employs TRBV29-1 and TRBJ2-7; D might be TRBD1 (5 bases). V lost 6 bases and J lost 2, with 14 bases in between. The CDR3 has 13 amino acids. CDR1 is SQVTM and CDR2 is ANQGSEA in the germline V gene. CDR3 nucleotides: TGCAGCGTAACCTCTGACAGAACCTACGAGCAGTACTTC. Its protein product is CSVTSDRTYEQYF.

The CDR3 loop reads CASSYGLGQAYGYTF. The DNA of the CDR3 is TGTGCCAGCAGTTACGGGTTGGGACAGGCCTATGGCTACACCTTC. The chain has TRBV6-5 and TRBJ1-2, with TRBD1 matching 8 bases. V dropped 2 bases and J dropped 4; count of bases not matched to a gene: 6. Germline lookup yields CDR1 MNHEY and CDR2 SVGAGI. This CDR3 region has 15 residues.

This clone has a single count. This chain connects TRBV10-1 to TRBJ2-5; D is ambiguous. This CDR3 is built from 13 residues. Looked up from germline, CDR1 is WNHNN and CDR2 is SYGVQD (reference sequence). Trimming pared 5 bases from V and 1 base from J, leaving 8 bases between. CDR3 coding DNA: TGCGCCAGCAGTCCCGGAGCCCAAGAGACCCAGTACTTC. Its translation is CASSPGAQETQYF.

In its sample, this clone was seen a few times. The chain joins TRBV6-5 to TRBJ2-1, with 11 bases that match TRBD2. The CDR3 sequence is 16 residues long. The V gene's germline CDR1 is MNHEY and CDR2 SVGAGI. J gave up 5 bases and V 0 bases, and 3 bases lay outside the gene matches. The CDR3 sequence is CASSYSTSGTNNEQFF. CDR3 nucleotide sequence: TGTGCCAGCAGTTACTCGACTAGCGGGACAAACAATGAGCAGTTCTTC.

The chain carries TRBV7-9 and TRBJ1-2; D ambiguous. The CDR3 totals 11 residues. CDR1 is SEHNR, CDR2 FQNEAQ, per germline (reference sequence). V gave up 3 bases and J gave up 6 bases, with 5 bases separating them. CDR3 protein: CASSFFDGYTF. In nucleotides, the CDR3 is TGTGCCAGCAGCTTTTTTGATGGCTACACCTTC.

The chain has TRBV4-1 and TRBJ2-5; TRBD2 matches at 8 bases. Gene TRBJ2-7 matches the end of the DNA better, so the J call may be wrong. The germline CDR1 and CDR2 sequences are MGHRA and YSYEKL. This CDR3 spans 14 amino acids. DNA for the CDR3: TGCGCCAGCTCCATCGGGAGGGGTTCCTACGAGCAGTACTTC. Translating gives CASSIGRGSYEQYF.

The chain links TRBV16 to TRBJ1-2, with D possibly TRBD1 on 5 matching bases. Germline V gene sequence: CDR1 KGHSY, CDR2 FQNENV. The V gene lost 7 bases and the J gene lost 6 bases, with 15 bases spanning the gap. The CDR3 covers 13 residues. The chain's CDR3 is CASMLRGMDGYTF. The CDR3 DNA follows: TGTGCCAGCATGCTGCGGGGGATGGATGGCTACACCTTC.

The V call is TRBV30, the J call TRBJ1-2; a weak D match, TRBD1 (6 bases). The CDR3 consists of 12 residues. Trimming removed 0 bases from V and 4 bases from J, with 6 bases in between. Germline loops: CDR1 GTSNPN, CDR2 SVGIG (reference sequence). CDR3 nucleotides: TGTGCCTGGAGTGTAGGGGGCTATGGCTACACCTTC. Translated: CAWSVGGYGYTF.

V usage is TRBV6-5 and J usage is TRBJ1-5; no clear D gene. Germline V gene sequence: CDR1 MNHEY, CDR2 SVGAGI. Trimming removed 0 bases from V and 1 base from J, with 7 bases in between. The CDR3 contains 15 residues. The CDR3 nucleotides are TGTGCCAGCAGTTACTCCGGAGGGAGCAATCAGCCCCAGCATTTT. It translates to CASSYSGGSNQPQHF.

CDR3 loop: CASSLSGTGVAEQYF. DNA of the CDR3: TGTGCCAGCAGTCTGTCCGGGACAGGGGTTGCCGAGCAGTACTTC. V usage is TRBV27 and J usage is TRBJ2-7; TRBD1 aligns across 10 bases. CDR3 length: 15 residues. Losses at the gene ends were 5 bases for V and 6 bases for J; bases not matched to a gene: 10. Germline V gene data show CDR1 as MNHEY and CDR2 as SMNVEV (reference sequence).

The rearrangement joins TRBV14 to TRBJ1-1; no firm D call. V lost 4 bases and J lost 6, with 15 bases in between. Germline V CDR1 and CDR2: SGHDN, FVKESK. The CDR3 sequence is 14 residues long. The chain's CDR3 is CASSLVKVGAEAFF. The CDR3 nucleotides read TGTGCCAGCAGCCTCGTAAAGGTTGGCGCTGAAGCTTTCTTT.

The V call is TRBV7-9, the J call TRBJ1-3, with D unclear. CDR1 SEHNR and CDR2 FQNEAQ come from the germline V gene (reference sequence). The CDR3 has 14 residues. The ends were cut back, 3 bases at V and 3 bases at J, with 9 bases in the middle. As DNA, the CDR3 is TGTGCCAGCAGCTTCCCTCCCGGTGGAAACACCATATATTTT. Its translation: CASSFPPGGNTIYF.

This clone has only a few counts. The rearrangement uses TRBV5-4 and TRBJ1-1; maybe TRBD1 (5 bases). CDR3 length: 16 amino acids. Germline V gene data show CDR1 as SGHNT and CDR2 as YYREEE (reference sequence). The ends were cut back, 4 bases at V and 1 base at J, with 17 bases in the middle. The CDR3 loop is CASSHEGRSPNTEAFF. In DNA form, the CDR3 reads TGTGCCAGCAGCCACGAGGGGCGTAGCCCGAACACTGAAGCTTTCTTT.